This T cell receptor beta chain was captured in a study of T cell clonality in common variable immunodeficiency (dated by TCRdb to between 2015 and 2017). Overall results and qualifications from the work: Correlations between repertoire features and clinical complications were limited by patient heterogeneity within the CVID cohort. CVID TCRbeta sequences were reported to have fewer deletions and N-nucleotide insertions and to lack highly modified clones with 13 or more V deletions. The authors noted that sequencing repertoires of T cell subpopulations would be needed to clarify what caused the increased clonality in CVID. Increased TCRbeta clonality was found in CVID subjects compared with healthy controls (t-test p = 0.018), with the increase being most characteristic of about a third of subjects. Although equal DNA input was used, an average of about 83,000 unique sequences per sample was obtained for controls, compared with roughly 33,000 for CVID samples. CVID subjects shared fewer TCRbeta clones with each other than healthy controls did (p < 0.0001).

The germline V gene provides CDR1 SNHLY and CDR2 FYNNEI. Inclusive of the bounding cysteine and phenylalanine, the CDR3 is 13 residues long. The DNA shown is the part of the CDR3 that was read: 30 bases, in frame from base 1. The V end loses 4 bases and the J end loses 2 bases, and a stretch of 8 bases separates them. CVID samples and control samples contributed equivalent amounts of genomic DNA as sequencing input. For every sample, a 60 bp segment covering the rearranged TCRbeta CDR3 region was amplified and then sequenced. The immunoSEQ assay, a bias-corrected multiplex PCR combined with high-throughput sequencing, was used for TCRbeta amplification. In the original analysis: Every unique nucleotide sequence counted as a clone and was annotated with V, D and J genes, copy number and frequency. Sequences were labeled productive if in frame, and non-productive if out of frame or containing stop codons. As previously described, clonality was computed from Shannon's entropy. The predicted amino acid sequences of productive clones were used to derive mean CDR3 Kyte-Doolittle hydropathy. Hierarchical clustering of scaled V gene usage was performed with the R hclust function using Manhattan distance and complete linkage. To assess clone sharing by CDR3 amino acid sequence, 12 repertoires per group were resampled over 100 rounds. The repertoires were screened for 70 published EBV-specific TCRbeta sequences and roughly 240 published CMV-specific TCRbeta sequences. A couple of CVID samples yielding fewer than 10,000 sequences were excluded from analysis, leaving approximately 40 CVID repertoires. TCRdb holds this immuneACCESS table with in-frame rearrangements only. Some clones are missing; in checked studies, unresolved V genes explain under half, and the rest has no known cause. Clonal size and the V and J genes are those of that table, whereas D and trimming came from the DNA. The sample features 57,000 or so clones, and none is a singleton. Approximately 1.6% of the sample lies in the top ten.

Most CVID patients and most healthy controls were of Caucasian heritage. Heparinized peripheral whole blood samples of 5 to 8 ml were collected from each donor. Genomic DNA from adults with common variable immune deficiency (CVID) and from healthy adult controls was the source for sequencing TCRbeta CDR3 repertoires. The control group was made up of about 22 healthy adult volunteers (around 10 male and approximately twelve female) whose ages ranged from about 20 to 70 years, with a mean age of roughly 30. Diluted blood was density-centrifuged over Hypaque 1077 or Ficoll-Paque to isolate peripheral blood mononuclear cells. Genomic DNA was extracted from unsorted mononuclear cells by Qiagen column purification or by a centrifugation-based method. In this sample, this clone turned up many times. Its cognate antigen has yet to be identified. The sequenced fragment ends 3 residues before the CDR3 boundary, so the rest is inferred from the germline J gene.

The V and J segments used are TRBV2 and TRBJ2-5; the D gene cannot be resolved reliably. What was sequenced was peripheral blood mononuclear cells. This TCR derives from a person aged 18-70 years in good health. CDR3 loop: CASSVILQETQYF. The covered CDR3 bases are TGTGCCAGCAGTGTGATACTTCAAGAGACC.